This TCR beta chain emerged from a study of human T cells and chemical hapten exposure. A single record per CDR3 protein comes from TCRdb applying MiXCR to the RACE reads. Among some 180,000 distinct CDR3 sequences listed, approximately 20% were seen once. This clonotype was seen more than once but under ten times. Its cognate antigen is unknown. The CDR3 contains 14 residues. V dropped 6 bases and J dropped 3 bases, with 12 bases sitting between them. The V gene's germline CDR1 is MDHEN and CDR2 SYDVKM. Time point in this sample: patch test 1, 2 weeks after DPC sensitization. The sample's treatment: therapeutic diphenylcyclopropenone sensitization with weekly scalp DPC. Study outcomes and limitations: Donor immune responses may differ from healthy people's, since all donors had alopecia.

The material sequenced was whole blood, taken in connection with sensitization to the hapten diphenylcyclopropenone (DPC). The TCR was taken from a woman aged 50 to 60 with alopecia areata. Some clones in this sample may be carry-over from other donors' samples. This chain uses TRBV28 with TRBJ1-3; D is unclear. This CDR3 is CASSTSEVGNTIYF. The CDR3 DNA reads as TGTGCCAGCAGCACCTCAGAAGTTGGAAACACCATATATTTT.